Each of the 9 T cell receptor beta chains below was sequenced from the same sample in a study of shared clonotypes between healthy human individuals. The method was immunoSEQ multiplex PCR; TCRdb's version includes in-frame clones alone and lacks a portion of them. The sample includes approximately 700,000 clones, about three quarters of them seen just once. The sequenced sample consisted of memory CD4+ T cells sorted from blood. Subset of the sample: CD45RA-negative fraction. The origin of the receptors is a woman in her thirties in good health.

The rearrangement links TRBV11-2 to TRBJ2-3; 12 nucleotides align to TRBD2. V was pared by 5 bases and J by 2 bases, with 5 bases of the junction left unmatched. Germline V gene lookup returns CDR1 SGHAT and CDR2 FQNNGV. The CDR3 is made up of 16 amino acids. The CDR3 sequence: CASSRRLAGDTDTQYF. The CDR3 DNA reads TGTGCCAGCAGCCGCCGACTAGCGGGAGACACAGATACGCAGTATTTT.

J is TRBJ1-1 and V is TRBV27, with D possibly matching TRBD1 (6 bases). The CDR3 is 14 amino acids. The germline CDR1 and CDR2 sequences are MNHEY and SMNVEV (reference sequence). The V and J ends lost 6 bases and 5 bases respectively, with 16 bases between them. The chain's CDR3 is CASSQGQRGTEAFF. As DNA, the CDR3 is TGTGCCAGCAGCCAAGGACAGAGAGGGACTGAAGCTTTCTTT.

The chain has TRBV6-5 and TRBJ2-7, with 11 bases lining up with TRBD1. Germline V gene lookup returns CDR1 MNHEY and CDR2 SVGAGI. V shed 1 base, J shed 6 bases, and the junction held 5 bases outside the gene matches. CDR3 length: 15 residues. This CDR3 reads CASSYLGQGETEQYF. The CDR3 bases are TGTGCCAGCAGTTACTTGGGACAGGGGGAAACCGAGCAGTACTTC.

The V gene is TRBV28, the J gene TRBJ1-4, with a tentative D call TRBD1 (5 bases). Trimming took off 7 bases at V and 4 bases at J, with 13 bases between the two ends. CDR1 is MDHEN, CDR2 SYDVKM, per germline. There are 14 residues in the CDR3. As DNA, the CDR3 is TGTGCCAGCACTTCTGACAGTTTTAATGAAAAACTGTTTTTT. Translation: CASTSDSFNEKLFF. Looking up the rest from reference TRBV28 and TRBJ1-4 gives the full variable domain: DVKVTQSSRYLVKRTGEKVFLECVQDMDHENMFWYRQDPGLGLRLIYFSYDVKMKEKGDIPEGYSVSREKKERFSLILESASTNQTSMYLCASTSDSFNEKLFFGSGTQLSVL.

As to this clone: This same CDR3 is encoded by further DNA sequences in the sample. The CDR3 DNA follows: TGTGCCAGCAGTCCGAGACAGGGGTGGAACACTGAAGCTTTCTTT. This sequence encodes CASSPRQGWNTEAFF. The V and J genes are TRBV28 and TRBJ1-1, with 8 nucleotides matching TRBD1. After removal of 5 bases from V and 1 base from J, the junction contained 6 bases not matched to a gene. CDR1 MDHEN and CDR2 SYDVKM come from the germline V gene. The CDR3 runs to 15 residues.

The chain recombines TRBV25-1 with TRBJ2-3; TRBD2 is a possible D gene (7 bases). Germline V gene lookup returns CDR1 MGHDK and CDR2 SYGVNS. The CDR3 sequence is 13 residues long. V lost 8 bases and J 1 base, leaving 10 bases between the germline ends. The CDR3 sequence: CASGGAGTDTQYF. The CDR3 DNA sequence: TGTGCCAGCGGGGGGGCGGGCACAGATACGCAGTATTTT.

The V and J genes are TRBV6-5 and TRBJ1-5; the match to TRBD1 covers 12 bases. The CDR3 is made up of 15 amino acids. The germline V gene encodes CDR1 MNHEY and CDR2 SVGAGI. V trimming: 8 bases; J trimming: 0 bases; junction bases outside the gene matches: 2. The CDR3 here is CASGTGGVSNQPQHF. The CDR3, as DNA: TGTGCCAGCGGGACAGGGGGCGTTAGCAATCAGCCCCAGCATTTT.

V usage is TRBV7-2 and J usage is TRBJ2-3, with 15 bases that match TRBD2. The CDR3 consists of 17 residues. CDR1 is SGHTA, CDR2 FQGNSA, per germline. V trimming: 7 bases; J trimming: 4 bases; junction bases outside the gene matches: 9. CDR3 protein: CASTTGTSGRWADTQYF. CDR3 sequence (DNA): TGTGCCAGCACCACGGGGACTAGCGGGAGGTGGGCAGATACGCAGTATTTT.

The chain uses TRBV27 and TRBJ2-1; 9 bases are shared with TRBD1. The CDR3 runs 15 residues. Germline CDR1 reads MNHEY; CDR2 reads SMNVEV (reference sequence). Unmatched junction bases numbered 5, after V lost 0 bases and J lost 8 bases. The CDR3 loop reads CASSLSQGAFDEQFF. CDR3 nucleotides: TGTGCCAGCAGTTTATCACAGGGGGCCTTCGATGAGCAGTTCTTC.